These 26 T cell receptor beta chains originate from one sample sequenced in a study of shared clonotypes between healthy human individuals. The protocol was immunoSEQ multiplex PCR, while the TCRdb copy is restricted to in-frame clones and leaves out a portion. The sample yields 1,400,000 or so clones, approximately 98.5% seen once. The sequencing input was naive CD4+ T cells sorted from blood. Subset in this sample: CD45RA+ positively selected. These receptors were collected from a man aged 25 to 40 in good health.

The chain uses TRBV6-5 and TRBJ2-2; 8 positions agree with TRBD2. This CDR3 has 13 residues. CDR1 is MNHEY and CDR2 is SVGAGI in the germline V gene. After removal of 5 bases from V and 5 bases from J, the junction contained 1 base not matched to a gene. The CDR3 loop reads CASSSGRTGELFF. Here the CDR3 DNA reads TGTGCCAGCAGTAGCGGGAGAACCGGGGAGCTGTTTTTT.

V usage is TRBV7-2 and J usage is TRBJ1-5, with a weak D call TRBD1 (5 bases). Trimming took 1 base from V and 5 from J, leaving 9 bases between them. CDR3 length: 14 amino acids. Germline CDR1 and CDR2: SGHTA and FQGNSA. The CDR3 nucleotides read TGTGCCAGCAGCTTAGACACAGGAGATCAGCCCCAGCATTTT. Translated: CASSLDTGDQPQHF.

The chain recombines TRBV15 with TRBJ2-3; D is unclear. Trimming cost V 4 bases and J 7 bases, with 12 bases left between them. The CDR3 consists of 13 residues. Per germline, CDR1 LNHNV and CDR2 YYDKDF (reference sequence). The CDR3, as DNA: TGTGCCACCAGCACAGGATCGAGGTATACGCAGTATTTT. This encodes CATSTGSRYTQYF.

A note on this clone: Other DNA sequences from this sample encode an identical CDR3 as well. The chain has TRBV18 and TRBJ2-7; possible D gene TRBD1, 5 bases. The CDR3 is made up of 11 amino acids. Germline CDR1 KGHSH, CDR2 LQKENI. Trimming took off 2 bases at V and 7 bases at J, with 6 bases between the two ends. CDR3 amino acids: CASSPKGEQYF. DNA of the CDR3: TGTGCCAGCTCACCAAAGGGGGAGCAGTACTTC.

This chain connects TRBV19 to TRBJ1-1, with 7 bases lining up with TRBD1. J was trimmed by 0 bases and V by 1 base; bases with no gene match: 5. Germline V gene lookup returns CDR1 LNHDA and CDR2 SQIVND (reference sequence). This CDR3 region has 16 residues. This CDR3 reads CASSIGGTALNTEAFF. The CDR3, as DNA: TGTGCCAGTAGTATAGGGGGGACAGCCCTGAACACTGAAGCTTTCTTT.

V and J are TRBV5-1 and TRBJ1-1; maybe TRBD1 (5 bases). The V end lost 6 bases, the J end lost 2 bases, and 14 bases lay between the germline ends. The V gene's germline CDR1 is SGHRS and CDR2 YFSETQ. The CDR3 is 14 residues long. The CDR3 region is CASTIAGGNTEAFF. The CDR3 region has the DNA TGCGCCAGCACCATTGCGGGGGGAAACACTGAAGCTTTCTTT.

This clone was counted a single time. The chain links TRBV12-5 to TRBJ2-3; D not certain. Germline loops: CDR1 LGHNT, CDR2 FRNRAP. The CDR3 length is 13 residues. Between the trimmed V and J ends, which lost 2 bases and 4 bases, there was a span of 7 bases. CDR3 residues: CASGLSAADTQYF. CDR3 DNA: TGTGCTAGTGGTTTGTCGGCGGCAGATACGCAGTATTTT.

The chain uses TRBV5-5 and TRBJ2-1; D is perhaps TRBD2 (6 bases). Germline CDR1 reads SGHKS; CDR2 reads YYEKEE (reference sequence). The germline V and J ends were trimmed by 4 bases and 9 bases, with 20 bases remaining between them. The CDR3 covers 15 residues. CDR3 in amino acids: CASSARGVAGTEQFF. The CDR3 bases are TGTGCCAGCAGCGCCCGTGGGGTTGCGGGAACTGAGCAGTTCTTC.

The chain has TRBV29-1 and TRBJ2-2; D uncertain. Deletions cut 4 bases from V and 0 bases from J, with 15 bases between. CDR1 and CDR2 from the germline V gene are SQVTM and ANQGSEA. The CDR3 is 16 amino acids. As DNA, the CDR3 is TGCAGCGTTGTTATTCCGGAGTTCGCGAACACCGGGGAGCTGTTTTTT. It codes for CSVVIPEFANTGELFF.

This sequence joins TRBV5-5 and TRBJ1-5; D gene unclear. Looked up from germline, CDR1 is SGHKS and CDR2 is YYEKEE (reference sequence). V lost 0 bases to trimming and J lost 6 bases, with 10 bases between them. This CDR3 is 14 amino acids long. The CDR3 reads CASSLAGNPQPQHF. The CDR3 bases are TGTGCCAGCAGCTTGGCGGGCAACCCTCAGCCCCAGCATTTT. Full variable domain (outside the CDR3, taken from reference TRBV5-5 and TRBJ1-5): DAGVTQSPTHLIKTRGQQVTLRCSPISGHKSVSWYQQVLGQGPQFIFQYYEKEERGRGNFPDRFSARQFPNYSSELNVNALLLGDSALYLCASSLAGNPQPQHFGDGTRLSIL.

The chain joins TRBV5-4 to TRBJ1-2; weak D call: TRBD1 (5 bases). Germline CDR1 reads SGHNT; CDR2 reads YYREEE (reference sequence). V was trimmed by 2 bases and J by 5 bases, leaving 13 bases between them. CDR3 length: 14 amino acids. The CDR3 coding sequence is TGTGCCAGCAGCTTACCCGACAGACCTTATGGCTACACCTTC. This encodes CASSLPDRPYGYTF.

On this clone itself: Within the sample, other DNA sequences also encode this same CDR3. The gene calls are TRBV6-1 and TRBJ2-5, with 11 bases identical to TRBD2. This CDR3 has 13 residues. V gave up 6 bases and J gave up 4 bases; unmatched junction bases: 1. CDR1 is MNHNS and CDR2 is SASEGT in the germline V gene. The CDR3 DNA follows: TGTGCCAGCAGGCTAGCGGGAGGAGAGACCCAGTACTTC. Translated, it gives CASRLAGGETQYF.

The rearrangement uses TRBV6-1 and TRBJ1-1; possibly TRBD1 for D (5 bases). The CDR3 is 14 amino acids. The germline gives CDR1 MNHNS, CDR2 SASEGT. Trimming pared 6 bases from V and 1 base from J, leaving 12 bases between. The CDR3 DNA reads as TGTGCCAGCAGGCCAGGACAAAAGAACACTGAAGCTTTCTTT. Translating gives CASRPGQKNTEAFF.

CDR3 sequence reads: CASSPTIRTSGRAVEQFF. The CDR3 DNA sequence: TGTGCCAGCTCACCAACCATAAGGACTAGCGGGAGGGCTGTTGAGCAGTTCTTC. The chain uses TRBV18 and TRBJ2-1; 15 positions match TRBD2. Trimming took 2 bases from V and 9 from J; bases not matched to a gene: 11. Germline assignment: CDR1 KGHSH and CDR2 LQKENI. The length of the CDR3 is 18 residues.

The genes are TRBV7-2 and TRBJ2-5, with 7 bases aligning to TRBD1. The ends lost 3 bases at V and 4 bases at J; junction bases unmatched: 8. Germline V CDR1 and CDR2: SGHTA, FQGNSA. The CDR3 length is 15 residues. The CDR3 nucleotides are TGTGCCAGCAGCTTTAGGGGGCAAAAAGGAGAGACCCAGTACTTC. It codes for CASSFRGQKGETQYF. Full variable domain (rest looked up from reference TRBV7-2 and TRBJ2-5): GAGVSQSPSNKVTEKGKDVELRCDPISGHTALYWYRQSLGQGLEFLIYFQGNSAPDKSGLPSDRFSAERTGGSVSTLTIQRTQQEDSAVYLCASSFRGQKGETQYFGPGTRLLVL.

The CDR3 region is CASSLDAGPGYF. The CDR3 DNA reads as TGTGCCAGCAGCTTAGATGCGGGGCCCGGGTACTTC. This chain connects TRBV7-8 to TRBJ2-4; tentatively, D is TRBD2 (6 bases). The V end lost 1 base, the J end lost 15 bases, and 13 bases lay between the germline ends. The CDR3 runs to 12 residues. CDR1 and CDR2 from the germline V gene are SGHVS and FQNEAQ.

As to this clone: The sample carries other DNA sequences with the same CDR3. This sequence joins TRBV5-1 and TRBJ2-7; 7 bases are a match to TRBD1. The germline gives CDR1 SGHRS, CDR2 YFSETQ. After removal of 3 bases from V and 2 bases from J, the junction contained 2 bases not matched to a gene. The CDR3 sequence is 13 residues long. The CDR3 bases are TGCGCCAGCAGCTCGGGACAGACCTACGAGCAGTACTTC. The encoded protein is CASSSGQTYEQYF. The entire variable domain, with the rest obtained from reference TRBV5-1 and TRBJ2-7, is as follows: KAGVTQTPRYLIKTRGQQVTLSCSPISGHRSVSWYQQTPGQGLQFLFEYFSETQRNKGNFPGRFSGRQFSNSRSEMNVSTLELGDSALYLCASSSGQTYEQYFGPGTRLTVT.

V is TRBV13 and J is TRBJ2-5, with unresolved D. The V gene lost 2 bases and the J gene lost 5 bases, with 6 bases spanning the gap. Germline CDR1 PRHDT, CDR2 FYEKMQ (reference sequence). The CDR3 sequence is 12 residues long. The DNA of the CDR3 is TGTGCCAGCAGCTTAAGGCTTGAGACCCAGTACTTC. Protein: CASSLRLETQYF.

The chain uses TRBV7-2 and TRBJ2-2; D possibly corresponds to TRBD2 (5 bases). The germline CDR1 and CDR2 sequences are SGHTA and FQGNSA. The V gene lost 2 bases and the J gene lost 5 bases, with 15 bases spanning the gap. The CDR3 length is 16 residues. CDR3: CASSLIATSSTGELFF. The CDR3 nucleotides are TGTGCCAGCAGCTTAATCGCCACTAGTTCTACCGGGGAGCTGTTTTTT.

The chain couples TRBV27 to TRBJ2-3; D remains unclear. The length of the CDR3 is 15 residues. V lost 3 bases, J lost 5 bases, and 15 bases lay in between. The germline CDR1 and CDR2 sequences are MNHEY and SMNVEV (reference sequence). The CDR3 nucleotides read TGTGCCAGCAGTTTCTCGCGCCTCCTGGTAGATACGCAGTATTTT. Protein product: CASSFSRLLVDTQYF.

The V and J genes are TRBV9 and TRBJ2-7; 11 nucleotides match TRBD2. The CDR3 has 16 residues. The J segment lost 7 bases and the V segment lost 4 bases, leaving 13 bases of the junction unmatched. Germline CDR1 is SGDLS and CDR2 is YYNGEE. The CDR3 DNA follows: TGTGCCAGCAGCACATCCCCGACTAGCGGGGCCAGGGAGCAGTACTTC. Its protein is CASSTSPTSGAREQYF. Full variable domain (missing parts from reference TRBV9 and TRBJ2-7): DSGVTQTPKHLITATGQRVTLRCSPRSGDLSVYWYQQSLDQGLQFLIQYYNGEERAKGNILERFSAQQFPDLHSELNLSSLELGDSALYFCASSTSPTSGAREQYFGPGTRLTVT.

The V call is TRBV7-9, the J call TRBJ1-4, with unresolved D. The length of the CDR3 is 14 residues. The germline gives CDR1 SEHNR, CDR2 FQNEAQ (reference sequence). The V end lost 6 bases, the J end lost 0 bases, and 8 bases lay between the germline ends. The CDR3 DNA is TGTGCCAGCAGGCCCCCTACAACTAATGAAAAACTGTTTTTT. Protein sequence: CASRPPTTNEKLFF.

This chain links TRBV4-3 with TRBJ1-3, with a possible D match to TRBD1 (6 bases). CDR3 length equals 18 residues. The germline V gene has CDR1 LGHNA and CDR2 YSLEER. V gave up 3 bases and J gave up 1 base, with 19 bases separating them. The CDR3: CASSHSDRYWPSGNTIYF. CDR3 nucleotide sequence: TGCGCCAGCAGCCACTCAGACAGGTATTGGCCTTCTGGAAACACCATATATTTT.

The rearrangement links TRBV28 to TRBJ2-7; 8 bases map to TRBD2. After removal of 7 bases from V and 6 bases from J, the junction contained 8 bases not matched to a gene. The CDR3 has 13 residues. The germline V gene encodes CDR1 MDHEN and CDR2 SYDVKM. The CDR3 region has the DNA TGTGCCAGCATGCCAACCGGGAGGGCCGAGCAGTACTTC. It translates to CASMPTGRAEQYF.

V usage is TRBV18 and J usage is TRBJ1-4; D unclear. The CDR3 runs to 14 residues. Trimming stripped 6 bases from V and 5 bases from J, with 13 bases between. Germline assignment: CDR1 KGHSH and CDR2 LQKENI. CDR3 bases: TGTGCCAGCTCGCCTACAGCCCCGAATGAAAAACTGTTTTTT. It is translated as CASSPTAPNEKLFF.

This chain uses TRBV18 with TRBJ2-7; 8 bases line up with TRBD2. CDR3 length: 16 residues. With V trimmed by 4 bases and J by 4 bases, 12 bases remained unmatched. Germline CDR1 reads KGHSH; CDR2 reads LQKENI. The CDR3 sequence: CASSLLSGTRSYEQYF. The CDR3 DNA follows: TGTGCCAGCTCACTACTCTCCGGGACTAGGTCTTACGAGCAGTACTTC. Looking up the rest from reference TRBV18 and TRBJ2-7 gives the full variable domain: NAGVMQNPRHLVRRRGQEARLRCSPMKGHSHVYWYRQLPEEGLKFMVYLQKENIIDESGMPKERFSAEFPKEGPSILRIQQVVRGDSAAYFCASSLLSGTRSYEQYFGPGTRLTVT.